These T cell receptor beta chains were read from a single sample in a study of CD8 T cells in Susac syndrome. TCRdb itself ran the immunoSEQ multiplex PCR reads through MiXCR, one entry per CDR3 protein. The sample includes around 200,000 distinct CDR3 sequences, roughly 94% of them seen just once. The sequencing input was CD8+ T cells from PBMCs. These receptors were collected from a human donor with Susac syndrome. The CDR3 runs from the conserved cysteine through the conserved F or W. The D gene is left open where the match is weak. The size field is filled for only some rows; it gives once, few, many or a size class.

length: 12
size: .
J: TRBJ2-3
V: TRBV7-9
D: .
CDR3: CASRRFPDTQYF
DNA: TGTGCCAGCAGACGGTTCCCAGATACGCAGTATTTT

length: 16
size: .
J: TRBJ2-1
V: TRBV5-6
D: TRBD1
CDR3: CASSHQWDRGFNEQFF
DNA: TGTGCCAGCAGCCACCAATGGGACAGGGGCTTCAATGAGCAGTTCTTC

length: 13
size: .
J: TRBJ2-3
V: TRBV20-1
D: TRBD1
CDR3: CSALTGGTDTQYF
DNA: TGCAGTGCTTTGACAGGGGGCACAGATACGCAGTATTTT

length: 14
size: .
J: TRBJ1-2
V: TRBV5-6
D: TRBD1
CDR3: CASSLSQGVYGYTF
DNA: TGTGCCAGCAGCTTGAGTCAGGGGGTCTATGGCTACACCTTC

length: 15
size: .
J: TRBJ2-1
V: TRBV15
D: TRBD2
CDR3: CATSKETSGSIEQFF
DNA: TGTGCCACCAGCAAAGAGACTAGCGGGAGTATAGAGCAGTTCTTC

length: 15
size: .
J: TRBJ2-2
V: TRBV3-1
D: .
CDR3: CASTGAGANTGELFF
DNA: TGTGCCAGCACGGGCGCCGGTGCGAACACCGGGGAGCTGTTTTTT

length: 15
size: .
J: TRBJ2-5
V: TRBV9
D: .
CDR3: CASSAEGRNQETQYF
DNA: TGTGCCAGCAGCGCCGAGGGACGGAACCAAGAGACCCAGTACTTC

length: 14
size: .
J: TRBJ1-1
V: TRBV4-1
D: .
CDR3: CASSQEVKALEAFF
DNA: TGCGCCAGCAGCCAAGAAGTAAAGGCCCTTGAAGCTTTCTTT

length: 14
size: .
J: TRBJ2-7
V: TRBV29-1
D: TRBD1
CDR3: CSAAGTGGGGEQYF
DNA: TGCAGCGCCGCCGGGACAGGGGGTGGGGGCGAGCAGTACTTC

length: 15
size: .
J: TRBJ1-2
V: TRBV9
D: .
CDR3: CASSPIGGGHYGYTF
DNA: TGTGCCAGCAGCCCCATCGGTGGGGGGCACTATGGCTACACCTTC

length: 15
size: .
J: TRBJ2-7
V: TRBV29-1
D: TRBD1
CDR3: CSVETGTAASYEQYF
DNA: TGCAGCGTTGAAACCGGGACAGCCGCTTCCTACGAGCAGTACTTC

length: 18
size: .
J: TRBJ2-1
V: TRBV24-1
D: .
CDR3: CATSDFEVRDGTYNEQFF
DNA: TGTGCCACCAGTGATTTTGAAGTCCGGGACGGAACCTACAATGAGCAGTTCTTC

length: 14
size: .
J: TRBJ2-2
V: TRBV7-9
D: .
CDR3: CASSPLTGTGELFF
DNA: TGTGCCAGCAGCCCCCTAACGGGCACCGGGGAGCTGTTTTTT

length: 14
size: .
J: TRBJ2-7
V: TRBV12-3/TRBV12-4
D: TRBD1
CDR3: CASSWGDRVVEQYF
DNA: TGTGCCAGCAGTTGGGGAGACAGGGTGGTCGAGCAGTACTTC

length: 12
size: .
J: TRBJ2-5
V: TRBV12-3/TRBV12-4
D: TRBD1
CDR3: CASSAQGLAQYF
DNA: TGTGCCAGCAGCGCACAGGGGTTGGCCCAGTACTTC

length: 17
size: .
J: TRBJ2-7
V: TRBV28
D: TRBD1
CDR3: CASSLTLPGQSSYEQYF
DNA: TGTGCCAGCAGTTTAACACTCCCGGGACAGAGCTCCTACGAGCAGTACTTC

length: 12
size: .
J: TRBJ1-2
V: TRBV29-1
D: TRBD1
CDR3: CSVEYRGHGYTF
DNA: TGCAGCGTTGAATACAGGGGGCACGGCTACACCTTC

length: 15
size: .
J: TRBJ2-6
V: TRBV2
D: .
CDR3: CASSPIRSGANVLTF
DNA: TGTGCCAGCAGCCCAATTCGCTCTGGGGCCAACGTCCTGACTTTC

length: 12
size: .
J: TRBJ2-7
V: TRBV2
D: .
CDR3: CASSDDRREQYF
DNA: TGTGCCAGCAGTGATGATCGCCGTGAGCAGTACTTC

length: 14
size: .
J: TRBJ2-3
V: TRBV4-1
D: .
CDR3: CASSQGPRTDTQYF
DNA: TGCGCCAGCAGCCAAGGCCCCCGGACAGATACGCAGTATTTT

length: 11
size: .
J: TRBJ2-1
V: TRBV20-1
D: .
CDR3: CSAETSDEQFF
DNA: TGCAGTGCCGAGACGAGCGATGAGCAGTTCTTC

length: 14
size: .
J: TRBJ1-1
V: TRBV7-9
D: .
CDR3: CASSDRGMNTEAFF
DNA: TGTGCCAGCAGCGACCGGGGCATGAACACTGAAGCTTTCTTT

length: 15
size: .
J: TRBJ2-1
V: TRBV2
D: TRBD2
CDR3: CASTTGAGLINEQFF
DNA: TGTGCCAGCACGACGGGAGCGGGGCTAATCAATGAGCAGTTCTTC

length: 15
size: .
J: TRBJ2-1
V: TRBV25-1
D: .
CDR3: CASGSGPSVYNEQFF
DNA: TGTGCCAGCGGATCTGGACCTAGCGTATACAATGAGCAGTTCTTC

length: 16
size: .
J: TRBJ1-6
V: TRBV6-1
D: .
CDR3: CASNEAASFYNSPLHF
DNA: TGTGCCAGCAATGAGGCAGCTAGCTTTTATAATTCACCCCTCCACTTT

length: 14
size: few
J: TRBJ2-2
V: TRBV3-1
D: .
CDR3: CASSKGQNTGELFF
DNA: TGTGCCAGCAGCAAGGGACAGAACACCGGGGAGCTGTTTTTT

length: 15
size: .
J: TRBJ2-1
V: TRBV29-1
D: TRBD2
CDR3: CSVEDPDGRGLEQFF
DNA: TGCAGCGTTGAAGATCCGGACGGGAGGGGCCTGGAGCAGTTCTTC

length: 14
size: .
J: TRBJ1-5
V: TRBV6-2/TRBV6-3
D: .
CDR3: CASSSGNVWQPQHF
DNA: TGTGCCAGCAGTTCAGGGAATGTATGGCAGCCCCAGCATTTT

length: 14
size: .
J: TRBJ2-7
V: TRBV6-5
D: .
CDR3: CASSYFTSTYEQYF
DNA: TGTGCCAGCAGTTATTTTACATCCACCTACGAGCAGTACTTC

length: 15
size: .
J: TRBJ1-5
V: TRBV27
D: TRBD1
CDR3: CASSLSGQGNQPQHF
DNA: TGTGCCAGCAGTTTATCGGGACAGGGGAATCAGCCCCAGCATTTT

length: 18
size: .
J: TRBJ1-1
V: TRBV19
D: .
CDR3: CASSPGTPSAVVNTEAFF
DNA: TGTGCCAGTAGTCCCGGGACACCGAGCGCGGTGGTGAACACTGAAGCTTTCTTT

length: 15
size: .
J: TRBJ2-1
V: TRBV5-4
D: TRBD2
CDR3: CASSDLAETYNEQFF
DNA: TGTGCCAGCAGCGATCTAGCGGAAACCTACAATGAGCAGTTCTTC

length: 13
size: .
J: TRBJ1-1
V: TRBV18
D: TRBD1
CDR3: CASSRDRVTEAFF
DNA: TGTGCCAGCTCAAGGGACAGGGTAACTGAAGCTTTCTTT

length: 14
size: .
J: TRBJ1-1
V: TRBV3-1
D: TRBD1
CDR3: CASREGQGNTEAFF
DNA: TGTGCCAGCAGGGAGGGACAGGGGAACACTGAAGCTTTCTTT

length: 12
size: once
J: TRBJ1-1
V: TRBV5-6
D: .
CDR3: CASSFMARGAFF
DNA: TGTGCCAGCAGCTTTATGGCACGAGGAGCTTTCTTT

length: 12
size: .
J: TRBJ1-3
V: TRBV30
D: .
CDR3: CAWSVGMNTIYF
DNA: TGTGCCTGGAGTGTCGGGATGAACACCATATATTTT

length: 16
size: .
J: TRBJ2-7
V: TRBV23-1
D: TRBD1
CDR3: CASSHPPTGAFYEQYF
DNA: TGCGCCAGCAGTCATCCCCCGACAGGGGCATTTTACGAGCAGTACTTC

length: 14
size: .
J: TRBJ2-7
V: TRBV7-9
D: .
CDR3: CASSLTPESYEQYF
DNA: TGTGCCAGCAGCTTAACACCCGAATCCTACGAGCAGTACTTC

length: 13
size: once
J: TRBJ2-3
V: TRBV21-1
D: .
CDR3: CASSADDTDTQYF
DNA: TGTGCCAGCAGCGCCGACGATACAGATACGCAGTATTTT

length: 14
size: few
J: TRBJ1-5
V: TRBV27
D: .
CDR3: CASSSGGSNQPQHF
DNA: TGTGCCAGCAGTTCTGGGGGGAGCAATCAGCCCCAGCATTTT

length: 15
size: .
J: TRBJ2-5
V: TRBV7-8
D: TRBD1
CDR3: CASSGGTGEGETQYF
DNA: TGTGCCAGCAGCGGGGGGACAGGGGAGGGGGAGACCCAGTACTTC

length: 13
size: .
J: TRBJ2-7
V: TRBV7-2
D: .
CDR3: CASSVLADYEQYF
DNA: TGTGCCAGCAGCGTACTCGCGGACTACGAGCAGTACTTC

length: 13
size: .
J: TRBJ2-2
V: TRBV3-1
D: .
CDR3: CASSQSGTGELFF
DNA: TGTGCCAGCAGCCAGAGTGGTACCGGGGAGCTGTTTTTT

length: 15
size: .
J: TRBJ1-6
V: TRBV9
D: .
CDR3: CASSVVGRENSPLHF
DNA: TGTGCCAGCAGCGTAGTAGGACGGGAGAATTCACCCCTCCACTTT

length: 15
size: .
J: TRBJ2-1
V: TRBV28
D: .
CDR3: CASSPTGFDDNEQFF
DNA: TGTGCCAGCAGCCCCACGGGGTTCGACGACAATGAGCAGTTCTTC

length: 18
size: .
J: TRBJ2-1
V: TRBV7-9
D: TRBD2
CDR3: CASSLEGGSGSSYNEQFF
DNA: TGTGCCAGCAGCTTAGAAGGTGGTAGCGGGAGCTCCTACAATGAGCAGTTCTTC

length: 14
size: .
J: TRBJ1-4
V: TRBV11-2
D: .
CDR3: CASSFGQGGEKLFF
DNA: TGTGCCAGCAGTTTTGGGCAGGGTGGGGAAAAACTGTTTTTT

length: 14
size: once
J: TRBJ2-1
V: TRBV25-1
D: .
CDR3: CASSDGQGYNEQFF
DNA: TGTGCCAGCAGTGATGGGCAGGGGTACAATGAGCAGTTCTTC

length: 13
size: .
J: TRBJ2-7
V: TRBV9
D: TRBD2
CDR3: CASSVGGGAEQYF
DNA: TGTGCCAGCAGCGTAGGCGGGGGGGCCGAGCAGTACTTC

length: 13
size: .
J: TRBJ2-1
V: TRBV6-5
D: .
CDR3: CASTQGSYNEQFF
DNA: TGTGCCAGCACCCAGGGATCCTACAATGAGCAGTTCTTC

length: 14
size: .
J: TRBJ2-3
V: TRBV12-3/TRBV12-4
D: .
CDR3: CASSLGPATDTQYF
DNA: TGTGCCAGCAGTTTAGGACCGGCCACAGATACGCAGTATTTT

length: 15
size: .
J: TRBJ2-7
V: TRBV19
D: TRBD2
CDR3: CASSMTLADSYEQYF
DNA: TGTGCCAGTAGTATGACCCTAGCGGACTCCTACGAGCAGTACTTC

length: 15
size: .
J: TRBJ2-7
V: TRBV6-5
D: .
CDR3: CASSYSRGLGYEQYF
DNA: TGTGCCAGCAGTTACTCGAGGGGTTTGGGTTACGAGCAGTACTTC

length: 14
size: .
J: TRBJ2-3
V: TRBV9
D: .
CDR3: CASSVNQMEDTQYF
DNA: TGTGCCAGCAGCGTAAATCAAATGGAGGATACGCAGTATTTT

length: 13
size: .
J: TRBJ1-1
V: TRBV30
D: .
CDR3: CAWSVSRNTEAFF
DNA: TGTGCCTGGAGTGTATCCAGAAACACTGAAGCTTTCTTT